This entry features one TCR beta chain sequence. Germline V lookup: CDR1 DFQATT, CDR2 SNEGSKA (reference sequence). This CDR3 spans 15 amino acids. With 3 bases removed from V and 4 bases from J, the gap between germline ends came to 18 bases. The source of the sample is a study of blood T cell repertoires in COVID-19. Across the whole study: T cells, B-cell-depleted T cells, or PBMCs provided the cDNA or gDNA that served as material.

Clones were sequenced by immunoSEQ multiplex PCR, and TCRdb holds only the in-frame ones, with some missing. The repertoire holds more than 150,000 clones, with about 86% as singletons. This sequence was found in an older man with active or convalescent COVID-19. Sample: peripheral blood. The chain combines TRBV20-1 with TRBJ1-2; TRBD1 is a possible D gene (6 bases). This CDR3 reads CSASTQGTQGYGYTF. DNA for the CDR3: TGCAGTGCTAGTACCCAGGGGACCCAAGGCTATGGCTACACCTTC.